This TCR beta chain derives from a study of blood T cell repertoires in COVID-19. Sequencing used immunoSEQ multiplex PCR; TCRdb keeps in-frame clones, though not all of them. This table holds around 160,000 clones, 85% to 90% found once. The receptor's source is a woman aged 65 to 85 with COVID-19, enrolled during active disease. The specimen was peripheral blood.

The DNA of the CDR3 is TGTGCCAGCACTCAAAGAGAGGGTGGAGCTTTCTTT. It specifies CASTQREGGAFF. This sequence joins TRBV7-2 and TRBJ1-1; D remains unclear. Trimming took 7 bases from V and 10 from J, leaving 16 bases between them. From germline, CDR1 is SGHTA and CDR2 FQGNSA. The length of the CDR3 is 12 residues.